A selection of T cell receptor beta chains follows, all from one sample in a study of CD8 T cells in Susac syndrome. Using its own MiXCR run on the immunoSEQ multiplex PCR reads, TCRdb lists one record per CDR3 protein. The sample shows 140,000 to 150,000 distinct CDR3 sequences, 95% of them seen only once. The sample taken for sequencing was CD4+ T cells from PBMCs. The origin of the receptors is a human donor with multiple sclerosis. Each CDR3 is given with its conserved first and last residue. Each record gives: CDR3 protein, CDR3 DNA, V gene, clone size, J gene, D gene. D genes are given only for firm matches. Only some rows state a clone size, as once, few, many or a class for expanded clones.

CASSRRQTVNGYTF	TGTGCCAGCAGCAGACGACAAACGGTTAATGGCTACACCTTC	TRBV12-3/TRBV12-4	-	TRBJ1-2	-
CASSSMGADTGELFF	TGCGCCAGCAGCTCCATGGGTGCCGACACCGGGGAGCTGTTTTTT	TRBV5-1	-	TRBJ2-2	-
CSVAVAYEQYF	TGCAGCGTAGCAGTTGCCTACGAGCAGTACTTC	TRBV29-1	-	TRBJ2-7	-
CASSRGTRDLNQPQHF	TGTGCCAGCAGTCGTGGGACACGAGACCTCAATCAGCCCCAGCATTTT	TRBV28	-	TRBJ1-5	-
CASSVDLGGGQGRNSLHF	TGTGCCAGCAGCGTAGATCTAGGCGGTGGACAGGGAAGAAATTCCCTCCACTTT	TRBV9	-	TRBJ1-6	TRBD1
CASSLGWLGSRTEAFF	TGTGCCAGCAGCTTAGGGTGGTTGGGCAGCCGCACTGAAGCTTTCTTT	TRBV7-8	-	TRBJ1-1	-
CASNLGHSLETQYF	TGTGCCAGCAACCTCGGGCACTCCCTGGAGACCCAGTACTTC	TRBV7-9	-	TRBJ2-5	-
CASSVRLAGVEGLHQTSTDTQYF	TGTGCCAGCAGCGTGCGACTAGCGGGAGTGGAGGGGCTCCACCAAACTAGCACAGATACGCAGTATTTT	TRBV3-1	-	TRBJ2-3	TRBD2
CASSQVGSNYGYTF	TGTGCCAGCAGCCAAGTGGGCAGCAACTATGGCTACACCTTC	TRBV3-1	-	TRBJ1-2	-
CSVAFTIEQYF	TGCAGCGTTGCCTTCACAATCGAGCAGTACTTC	TRBV29-1	-	TRBJ2-7	-
CSARANRVLADTQYF	TGCAGTGCTAGAGCTAACAGGGTTTTGGCAGATACGCAGTATTTT	TRBV20-1	-	TRBJ2-3	-
CASSLVRPPYNEQFF	TGTGCCAGCAGCTTGGTCCGACCACCTTACAATGAGCAGTTCTTC	TRBV7-8	once	TRBJ2-1	-
CASSLVTSGNQETQYF	TGTGCCAGCAGTTTAGTGACTAGCGGAAACCAAGAGACCCAGTACTTC	TRBV27	-	TRBJ2-5	TRBD2
CASSPRDGDEQYF	TGTGCCAGCAGCCCACGCGACGGCGACGAGCAGTACTTC	TRBV27	-	TRBJ2-7	-
CATSDYRGAEAFF	TGTGCCACCAGTGATTACCGGGGAGCTGAAGCTTTCTTT	TRBV24-1	-	TRBJ1-1	-
CASSQDSGAHEQFF	TGCGCCAGCAGCCAAGACTCGGGGGCGCATGAGCAGTTCTTC	TRBV4-3	-	TRBJ2-1	-
CASSQELAGAGEQYF	TGCGCCAGCAGCCAAGAACTAGCGGGAGCTGGCGAGCAGTACTTC	TRBV4-1	-	TRBJ2-7	TRBD2
CASSRVLQGSPYEQYF	TGTGCCAGCAGTCGGGTCTTACAGGGGTCGCCTTACGAGCAGTACTTC	TRBV6-6	-	TRBJ2-7	TRBD1
CASSLTLGQGSKQYF	TGTGCCAGCAGTCTCACCCTGGGACAGGGGAGTAAGCAGTACTTC	TRBV28	-	TRBJ2-7	TRBD1
CASSYGGGMTQYF	TGTGCCAGCAGTTACGGGGGAGGGATGACCCAGTACTTC	TRBV12-3/TRBV12-4	-	TRBJ2-5	TRBD2
CASSRTGTEAFF	TGTGCCAGCAGCCGTACAGGGACTGAAGCTTTCTTT	TRBV6-5	-	TRBJ1-1	-
CASSQEGRRGDYGYTF	TGCGCCAGCAGCCAAGAGGGTCGTCGAGGGGACTATGGCTACACCTTC	TRBV4-1	-	TRBJ1-2	-
CASSWGEANQPQHF	TGCGCCAGCAGCTGGGGGGAGGCCAATCAGCCCCAGCATTTT	TRBV5-1	-	TRBJ1-5	-
CSVEDRGDRDGYTF	TGCAGCGTTGAAGATCGGGGGGATCGGGATGGCTACACCTTC	TRBV29-1	-	TRBJ1-2	-
CASRPTGEETQYF	TGCGCCAGCAGGCCGACAGGGGAAGAGACCCAGTACTTC	TRBV4-1	-	TRBJ2-5	TRBD1
CSVVSLGPGYTF	TGCAGCGTTGTTTCTTTAGGACCGGGCTACACCTTC	TRBV29-1	-	TRBJ1-2	-
CASSALLRFYEQYF	TGTGCCAGCAGCGCTCTTCTAAGGTTCTACGAGCAGTACTTC	TRBV28	-	TRBJ2-7	-
CSALNRADPTDTQYF	TGCAGTGCTTTGAACCGGGCTGACCCCACAGATACGCAGTATTTT	TRBV20-1	-	TRBJ2-3	-
CASSVATGGGAQETQYF	TGTGCCAGCAGCGTAGCTACGGGTGGAGGGGCCCAAGAGACCCAGTACTTC	TRBV9	-	TRBJ2-5	-
CASTSGGETDTQYF	TGTGCCAGCACCTCTGGGGGGGAGACAGATACGCAGTATTTT	TRBV9	-	TRBJ2-3	TRBD2
CASSVGLGGIDNEQFF	TGTGCCAGCAGCGTAGGATTGGGAGGGATTGACAATGAGCAGTTCTTC	TRBV9	-	TRBJ2-1	TRBD2
CASSHYPRERSYEQYF	TGTGCCAGCAGCCATTACCCCAGGGAGAGGTCCTACGAGCAGTACTTC	TRBV7-9	-	TRBJ2-7	-
CASSDTGQGVDGYTF	TGTGCCAGCAGTGACACGGGACAGGGTGTGGATGGCTACACCTTC	TRBV6-4	-	TRBJ1-2	TRBD1
CASSAQGGYDYTF	TGTGCCAGCAGCGCTCAGGGGGGTTATGACTACACCTTC	TRBV5-6	-	TRBJ1-2	TRBD1
CASSRTSGDGYTF	TGTGCCAGCAGTAGAACATCGGGGGATGGCTACACCTTC	TRBV12-3/TRBV12-4	-	TRBJ1-2	-
CASRSLSSTEAFF	TGTGCCAGCAGATCCCTGAGTTCCACTGAAGCTTTCTTT	TRBV11-2	once	TRBJ1-1	-
CASSYRPGQGNQPQHF	TGTGCCAGCAGTTACAGACCCGGACAGGGGAATCAGCCCCAGCATTTT	TRBV6-2/TRBV6-3	-	TRBJ1-5	TRBD1
CASSLAGGRADTQYF	TGCGCCAGCAGCTTAGCGGGGGGCCGAGCAGATACGCAGTATTTT	TRBV5-1	-	TRBJ2-3	TRBD2
CASSQSRGVNEKLFF	TGCGCCAGCAGTCAATCAAGGGGAGTGAATGAAAAACTGTTTTTT	TRBV23-1	-	TRBJ1-4	-
CASSQDAGVGSPLHF	TGCGCCAGCAGCCAAGACGCAGGGGTCGGATCACCCCTCCACTTT	TRBV4-1	-	TRBJ1-6	-
CSVEVTVRAEAFF	TGCAGCGTTGAAGTGACGGTTCGGGCTGAAGCTTTCTTT	TRBV29-1	-	TRBJ1-1	-
CSANTRERAYEQYF	TGCAGTGCCAACACTAGGGAGAGAGCCTACGAGCAGTACTTC	TRBV20-1	-	TRBJ2-7	-
CASSPSGTVYYNEQFF	TGTGCCAGCAGTCCCTCCGGGACGGTCTATTACAATGAGCAGTTCTTC	TRBV27	-	TRBJ2-1	-
CASSALAGGRETQYF	TGTGCCAGCAGCGCTCTAGCGGGGGGGCGAGAGACCCAGTACTTC	TRBV7-2	-	TRBJ2-5	TRBD2
CSANENTEAFF	TGCAGTGCTAATGAGAACACTGAAGCTTTCTTT	TRBV20-1	once	TRBJ1-1	-
CASSLAYSYGYTF	TGCGCCAGCAGCTTGGCCTATAGCTATGGCTACACCTTC	TRBV5-1	-	TRBJ1-2	-
CASSFSPRRQGANNEQFF	TGTGCCAGCAGTTTCTCCCCACGAAGGCAGGGGGCCAACAATGAGCAGTTCTTC	TRBV27	-	TRBJ2-1	TRBD1
CSARVPSGSLNEQYF	TGCAGTGCTAGAGTCCCTAGCGGGAGCCTTAACGAGCAGTACTTC	TRBV20-1	-	TRBJ2-7	TRBD2
CSVEVTPQRTGELFF	TGCAGCGTTGAAGTAACACCACAGCGTACCGGGGAGCTGTTTTTT	TRBV29-1	-	TRBJ2-2	-
CASSFLWVFNQPQHF	TGTGCCAGCAGTTTTCTCTGGGTCTTCAATCAGCCCCAGCATTTT	TRBV28	-	TRBJ1-5	-
CASSPGTVQETQYF	TGTGCCAGCAGCCCTGGGACAGTCCAAGAGACCCAGTACTTC	TRBV2	-	TRBJ2-5	TRBD1
CAWNRLVGGRTEAFF	TGTGCCTGGAATCGGTTGGTAGGGGGCAGGACTGAAGCTTTCTTT	TRBV30	-	TRBJ1-1	TRBD1
CSGGRATGELFF	TGCAGCGGTGGCAGAGCCACCGGGGAGCTGTTTTTT	TRBV29-1	once	TRBJ2-2	-
CATSFKGGEVQETQYF	TGTGCCACCAGTTTCAAAGGGGGCGAAGTTCAAGAGACCCAGTACTTC	TRBV24-1	-	TRBJ2-5	TRBD1
CSAISGGYYNEQFF	TGCAGTGCCATATCCGGCGGGTATTACAATGAGCAGTTCTTC	TRBV20-1	-	TRBJ2-1	-